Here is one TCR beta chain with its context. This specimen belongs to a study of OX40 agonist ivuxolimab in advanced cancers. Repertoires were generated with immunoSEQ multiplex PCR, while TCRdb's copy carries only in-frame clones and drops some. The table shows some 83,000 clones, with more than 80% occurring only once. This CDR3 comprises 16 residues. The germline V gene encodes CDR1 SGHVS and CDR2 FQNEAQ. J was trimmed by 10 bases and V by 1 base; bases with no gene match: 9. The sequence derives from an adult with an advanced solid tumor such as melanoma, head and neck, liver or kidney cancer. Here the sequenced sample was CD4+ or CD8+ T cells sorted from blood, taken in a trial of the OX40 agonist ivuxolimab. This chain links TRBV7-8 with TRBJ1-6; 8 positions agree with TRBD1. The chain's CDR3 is CASSLVQGAHWSPLHF. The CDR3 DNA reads TGTGCCAGCAGCTTAGTTCAGGGGGCCCACTGGTCACCCCTCCACTTT.